The clone carrying this TCR beta chain was recorded a few times. Its antigen is not known. This entry belongs to a study of CD8 T cells in ankylosing spondylitis. Trimming cost V 0 bases and J 0 bases; bases outside gene matches: 9. Germline loops: CDR1 DFQATT, CDR2 SNEGSKA (reference sequence). This CDR3 is 19 amino acids long. TCRdb itself ran the 5' RACE reads through MiXCR, one entry per CDR3 protein. The data hold about 480,000 distinct CDR3 sequences, with about 15% observed a single time. Findings and caveats of the study: Disease-linked clones proved CD8+ and comparatively uncommon in peripheral blood. Seven or eight highly homologous variants made up a TCR beta motif, and this motif appeared characteristic of ankylosing spondylitis blood. Significantly higher representation of disease-linked clones was reported for matched ankylosing spondylitis synovial fluid.

This receptor was obtained from a male donor with ankylosing spondylitis. The sequenced sample consisted of blood, either unsorted or a sorted T cell fraction (not recorded which). The chain links TRBV20-1 to TRBJ2-1, with 12 bases matching TRBD2. CDR3 sequence (DNA): TGCAGTGCTAGAGACCCTAGCGGGAGGGGACTATCCTCCTACAATGAGCAGTTCTTC. It yields the protein CSARDPSGRGLSSYNEQFF.